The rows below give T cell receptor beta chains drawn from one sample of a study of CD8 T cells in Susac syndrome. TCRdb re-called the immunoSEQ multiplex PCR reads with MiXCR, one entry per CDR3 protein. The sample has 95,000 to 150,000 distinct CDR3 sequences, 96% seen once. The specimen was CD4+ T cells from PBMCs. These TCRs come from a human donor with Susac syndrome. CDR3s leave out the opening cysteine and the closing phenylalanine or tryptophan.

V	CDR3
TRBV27	ASRGSWSGYT
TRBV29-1	SVEGTGGYGYT
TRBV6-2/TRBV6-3	ASRGDRARTYEQY
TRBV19	ASSARDFVHEQY
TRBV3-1	ASSLMTSGSGAETQY
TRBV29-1	SVEKQGVYGYT
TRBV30	AWSVTQRTEQF
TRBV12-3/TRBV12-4	ASSLRNRPSQY
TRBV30	AWSPGVNTGELF
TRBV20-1	SARRGQAHEQY
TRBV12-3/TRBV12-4	ASSFGTEAF
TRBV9	ASSVDRGLEKLF
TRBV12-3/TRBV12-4	ASSLGDSSYEQY
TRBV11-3	ASSPTYRDINEQF
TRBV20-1	SARDGRYNEQF
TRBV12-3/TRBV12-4	ASSLRGNQPQH
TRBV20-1	SAPPSGERPDTQY
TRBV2	ASYSPGRPAYEQY
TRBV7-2	ASSPTSVAEQY
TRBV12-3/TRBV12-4	ASSSRQETQY
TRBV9	ASSVEYSGLAGEQY
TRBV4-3	ASSQRGLQGYGYT
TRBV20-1	SAEDRAMGQY
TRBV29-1	SVEGRKYTSTYNEQF
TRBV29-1	SVAQSPNQPQH
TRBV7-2	ASTQTRNTGELF
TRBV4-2	ASSQERSTSGPETQY
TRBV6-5	ASSRGQGNYGYT
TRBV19	ASGARDMPYEQY
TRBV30	AWSGPRIGLEQF
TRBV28	ASSQPYEQY
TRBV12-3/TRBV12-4	ASSLEPSYEQY
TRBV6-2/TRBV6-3	ASSPQGVYGYT
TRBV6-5	ATSDRDSYEQY
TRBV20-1	SATDSTKGTDTQY